This T cell receptor (beta chain) originates from a study of blood T cell repertoires in COVID-19 (dated by TCRdb to 2018 to 2021). About the investigation overall: Samples covering the acute and convalescent phases of COVID-19 were provided by collaborators in the United States, Italy and Spain. Nearly every sample came with metadata listing a de-identified subject ID, COVID-19 status, age in years and sex. Where available, HLA class I and class II types were obtained from metadata supplied by the sample provider rather than from assay-based typing. Subjects who had been exposed to COVID-19, were actively infected with it, or had recovered from it provided the deeply sampled blood TCRbeta repertoires that made up the dataset. The repertoires were released in a freely available public database meant as a resource for research on the immune response to SARS-CoV-2. The samples were drawn from the first 160 participants of the ongoing ImmuneRACE study and from about 1,200 subjects provided by 6 global collaborators. The prospective study material was composed of cDNA or gDNA derived from T cells, B-cell-depleted T cells, or PBMCs.

Worth noting for this clone: Its antigen is still unknown. No much larger clonotype is one base removed from it; base qualities were not supplied.

Collaborating institutions collected whole blood in K2EDTA tubes following their own protocols. Collaborator samples were shipped for TCRbeta analysis as frozen whole blood, isolated PBMCs, or DNA extracted from either sample type. According to the germline V gene (reference sequence), CDR1 reads SEHNR and CDR2 reads FQNEAQ. Trimming takes 4 bases off V and 7 bases off J; junction bases not matched to a gene: 7. The CDR3 runs 14 residues from the cysteine to the phenylalanine. Of the read, only the CDR3 DNA is kept; its 42 bases are in frame from base 1. Findings and caveats that apply to the study as a whole: How much clinical and demographic metadata was included differed by source and by participant, and the metadata was provided uncurated.

TCRbeta CDR3 regions were amplified from genomic DNA by means of the immunoSEQ Assay, a bias-controlled multiplex PCR. In the original analysis: The number of nucleated cells in each sample was estimated by amplification of reference gene primers within the assay. Sequence reads were collapsed and filtered to measure the absolute abundance of every unique TCRbeta CDR3 rearrangement. For each sample, productive Simpson clonality was calculated as the square root of Simpson's diversity index across productive rearrangements. TCRdb re-hosts the immuneACCESS table, in-frame sequences only. Its copies lack some clones; in the studies checked, an unresolved V gene accounts for under half of them, and the cause for the rest is not known. V and J calls and clone size are copied from that table; D and trimming were computed from the DNA. The sample table holds approximately 130,000 clones, of which 70% to 80% were seen once. 10% to 12% of the sample comes from the top ten.

Sequencing was carried out using peripheral blood. This sequence uses TRBV7-9 and TRBJ1-2; the junction holds 9 bases that match TRBD1. The TCR comes from a human donor in a cohort sampled during active COVID-19. Here the CDR3 is given as CASSWDREIGGYTF. The nucleotide sequence is TGTGCCAGCAGCTGGGACAGGGAAATTGGTGGCTACACCTTC.